One T cell receptor beta chain is described in this entry. The antigen is unknown. This specimen comes from a study of T cell responses to AZD1222 COVID-19 vaccine. The table came from immunoSEQ multiplex PCR; TCRdb's copy has only in-frame clones and leaves some out. This table has some 40,000 clones, 80% to 90% appearing once. This CDR3 is built from 13 residues. Trimming took 5 bases from V and 4 from J; bases not matched to a gene: 2. The germline V gene encodes CDR1 PRHDT and CDR2 FYEKMQ (reference sequence). Findings and caveats of the study: Repertoire sampling was restricted to post-peak T cell response timepoints. Regions left unmutated in variants are reportedly the target of nearly half of spike-specific TCRs. Donor demographics were predominantly white British with a female majority; clonal diversity may be underestimated.

The rearrangement joins TRBV13 to TRBJ1-3; TRBD1 agrees at 7 bases. The material was peripheral blood, obtained 28 days after the second dose of the MenACWY control vaccine. The sequence was obtained from an adult who received the MenACWY meningococcal vaccine as a control. CDR3 region: CASSGTAGNTIYF. Written as DNA, the CDR3 is TGTGCCAGCAGCGGGACAGCCGGAAACACCATATATTTT.